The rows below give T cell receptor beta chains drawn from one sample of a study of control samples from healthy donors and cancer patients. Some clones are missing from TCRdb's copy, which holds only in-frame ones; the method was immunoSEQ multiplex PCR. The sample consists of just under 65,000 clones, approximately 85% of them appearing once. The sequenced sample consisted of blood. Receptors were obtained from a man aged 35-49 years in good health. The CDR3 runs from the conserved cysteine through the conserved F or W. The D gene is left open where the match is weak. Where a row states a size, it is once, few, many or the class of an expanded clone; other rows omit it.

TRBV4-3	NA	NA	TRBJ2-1	CASSQAGKGSEQFF	TGCGCCAGCAGCCAAGCAGGGAAAGGTTCTGAGCAGTTCTTC
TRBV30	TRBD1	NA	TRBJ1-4	CAWSLRTGNIAEKLFF	TGTGCCTGGAGTCTCAGGACAGGGAATATTGCTGAAAAACTGTTTTTT
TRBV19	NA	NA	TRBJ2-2	CASLSSSSGYGELFF	TGTGCCAGTCTCAGCTCTAGCTCGGGCTACGGGGAGCTGTTTTTT
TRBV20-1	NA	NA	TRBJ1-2	CSASYGEPNYGYTF	TGCAGTGCTAGTTACGGGGAACCCAACTATGGCTACACCTTC
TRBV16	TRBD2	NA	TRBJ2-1	CASSLYGTSGNHNEQFF	TGTGCCAGCAGCCTATATGGGACTAGCGGGAACCACAATGAGCAGTTCTTC
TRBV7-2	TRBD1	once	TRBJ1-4	CASSAGTGDEKLFF	TGTGCCAGCAGTGCGGGGACAGGGGACGAAAAACTGTTTTTT
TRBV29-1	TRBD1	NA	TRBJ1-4	CSVEVTGGNEKLFF	TGCAGCGTTGAAGTAACAGGGGGAAATGAAAAACTGTTTTTT
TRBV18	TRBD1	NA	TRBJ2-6	CASSRDRGQLGANVLTF	TGTGCCAGCTCAAGGGACAGGGGGCAATTAGGGGCCAACGTCCTGACTTTC
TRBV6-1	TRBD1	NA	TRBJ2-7	CASSVEAAGQGTYEQYF	TGTGCCAGCAGTGTGGAAGCGGCGGGACAGGGTACATACGAGCAGTACTTC
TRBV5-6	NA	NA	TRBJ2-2	CASSLYRGGELFF	TGTGCCAGCAGCTTGTATAGGGGCGGGGAGCTGTTTTTT
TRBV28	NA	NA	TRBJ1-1	CASKDSRFKAFF	TGTGCCAGCAAGGACAGCCGCTTTAAAGCTTTCTTT
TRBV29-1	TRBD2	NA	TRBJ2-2	CSVFGAGANTGELFF	TGCAGCGTTTTCGGAGCGGGGGCGAACACCGGGGAGCTGTTTTTT
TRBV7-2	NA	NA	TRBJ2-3	CASSYTDTQYF	TGTGCCAGCAGCTACACAGATACGCAGTATTTT
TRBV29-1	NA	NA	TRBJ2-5	CSVEAGKETQYF	TGCAGCGTTGAGGCTGGGAAAGAGACCCAGTACTTC
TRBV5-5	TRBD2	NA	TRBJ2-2	CASSFYSGRDTGELFF	TGTGCCAGCAGCTTCTATAGCGGGAGGGACACCGGGGAGCTGTTTTTT
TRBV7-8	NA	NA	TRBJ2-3	CASSLVGADTQYF	TGTGCCAGCAGCTTAGTCGGGGCAGATACGCAGTATTTT
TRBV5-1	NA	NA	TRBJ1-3	CASSSTGFGNTIYF	TGCGCCAGCAGCTCGACAGGATTTGGAAACACCATATATTTT
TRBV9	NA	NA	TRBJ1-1	CASSGGGGTEAFF	TGTGCCAGCAGCGGGGGAGGGGGCACTGAAGCTTTCTTT
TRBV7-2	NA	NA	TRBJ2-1	CASSLNRANNEQFF	TGTGCCAGCAGCTTAAACAGGGCCAACAATGAGCAGTTCTTC
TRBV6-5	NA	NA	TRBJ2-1	CASSYSRASYNEQFF	TGTGCCAGCAGTTACTCTAGGGCCAGCTACAATGAGCAGTTCTTC
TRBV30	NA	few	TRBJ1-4	CAWLRANEKLFF	TGTGCCTGGCTCAGGGCTAATGAAAAACTGTTTTTT
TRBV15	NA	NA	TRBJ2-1	CATSRGGLTTLGEQFF	TGTGCCACCAGCAGAGGGGGGCTTACCACGTTGGGTGAGCAGTTCTTC
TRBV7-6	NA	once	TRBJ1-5	CASSLAPGYNQPQHF	TGTGCCAGCAGCTTAGCGCCGGGGTATAATCAGCCCCAGCATTTT
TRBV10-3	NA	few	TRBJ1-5	CAISESRIEGPQHF	TGTGCCATCAGTGAGTCACGCATCGAGGGGCCCCAGCATTTT
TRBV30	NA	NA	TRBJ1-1	CAWSVAPTGTEAFF	TGTGCCTGGAGTGTAGCGCCAACGGGGACTGAAGCTTTCTTT
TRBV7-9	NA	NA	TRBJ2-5	CASSRVGAQYF	TGTGCCAGCAGCCGAGTAGGGGCCCAGTACTTC
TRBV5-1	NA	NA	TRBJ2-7	CASSLVRGAEQYF	TGCGCCAGCAGCTTGGTAAGGGGGGCGGAGCAGTACTTC
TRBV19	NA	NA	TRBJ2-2	CASSLPPFIGELFF	TGTGCCAGTAGCCTGCCCCCTTTTATCGGGGAGCTGTTTTTT
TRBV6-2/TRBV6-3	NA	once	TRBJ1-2	CASSYSGAGGYTF	TGTGCCAGCAGTTACTCAGGGGCAGGAGGCTACACCTTC
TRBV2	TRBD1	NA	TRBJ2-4	CASSEALLRGLGKNIQYF	TGTGCCAGCAGTGAAGCGCTTTTGAGGGGGCTAGGCAAAAACATTCAGTACTTC
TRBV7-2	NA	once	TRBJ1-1	CASSLQGPNTEAFF	TGTGCCAGCAGCTTACAGGGTCCGAACACTGAAGCTTTCTTT
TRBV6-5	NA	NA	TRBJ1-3	CASSYSRTRNTIYF	TGTGCCAGCAGTTACAGCAGGACCCGAAACACCATATATTTT
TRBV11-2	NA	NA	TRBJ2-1	CASSLLVQVAYNEQFF	TGTGCCAGCAGCTTACTTGTCCAGGTGGCCTACAATGAGCAGTTCTTC